This TCR beta chain was sequenced for a study of shared clonotypes between healthy human individuals. CDR3 size: 14 residues. V gave up 1 base and J gave up 4 bases, with 9 bases separating them. Germline V CDR1 and CDR2: MGHRA, YSYEKL. Into CD45RA+ naive and CD45RA-negative memory subsets, the CD4+ cells were split. Each subset's genomic DNA was split evenly across several immunoSEQ plates. Per the study methods: Junction-only sequences without quality scores were provided by ImmunoSEQ, so filtering was different. TCRdb's copy holds only in-frame clones and misses some; the assay was immunoSEQ multiplex PCR. V, J and clone size are those of that table, while D and trimming were read from the DNA. The sample has 1.4 million or so clones; about 98.5% are singletons.

This clonotype originated in a young man in good health. The material sequenced was naive CD4+ T cells sorted from blood. Subset in this sample: CD45RA+ positively selected. This chain connects TRBV4-1 to TRBJ2-3; D uncertain. In nucleotides, the CDR3 is TGCGCCAGCAGCCAAGCGTTCTCCCCAGATACGCAGTATTTT. It specifies CASSQAFSPDTQYF.